This entry lists 27 T cell receptor beta chains sequenced from one sample in a study of Graves' ophthalmopathy and Graves' hyperthyroidism. CDR3 regions of TCR beta were amplified from RNA transcripts. Investigators did first-round RT-PCR with HTBI primers, then second-round multiplex PCR. Each CDR3 protein gets one entry after TCRdb re-called the multiplex PCR reads with MiXCR. The sample includes some 350,000 distinct CDR3 sequences, approximately 17% of them seen just once. Sequenced: peripheral blood. All receptors come from an adult woman with stable Graves' hyperthyroidism.

This clonotype was counted many times. V is TRBV4-3 and J is TRBJ2-2; D gene ambiguous. Germline V gene data show CDR1 as LGHNA and CDR2 as YSLEER. V was trimmed by 0 bases and J by 6 bases, leaving 11 bases between them. The CDR3 totals 15 residues. This CDR3 reads CASSQDQARPGELFF. The CDR3 DNA is TGCGCCAGCAGCCAAGATCAAGCTAGGCCCGGGGAGCTGTTTTTT.

Notes on this clonotype: At one end the junction does not follow the germline gene, possibly because of a read error. This sequence joins TRBV6-1 and TRBJ1-3; TRBD1 agrees at 7 bases. There are 16 residues in the CDR3. Germline-derived CDR1 and CDR2 are MNHNS and SASEGT. Written as DNA, the CDR3 is TGTGCCAGCAGCGATCCGCTGACCGACAGGGTCGAAGTGATCTGGTTT. It encodes CASSDPLTDRVEVIWF.

At least ten counts were recorded for this clonotype. The V gene is TRBV4-1, the J gene TRBJ2-7, with 11 bases identical to TRBD2. CDR3 length: 15 residues. CDR1 is MGHRA and CDR2 is YSYEKL in the germline V gene. V was clipped by 6 bases and J by 1 base; unmatched bases: 5. The CDR3 is CASRGGTSGSYEQYF. The CDR3 coding sequence is TGCGCCAGCAGGGGCGGGACTAGCGGTTCCTACGAGCAGTACTTC.

Ten or more counts support this clonotype. The DNA for the CDR3 is TGTGCCAGCAGTAACCCCGGGACAGGGCGAGGAAACACCATATATTTT. Translated, it gives CASSNPGTGRGNTIYF. This chain joins TRBV12-3 or TRBV12-4 and TRBJ1-3; TRBD1 matches at 9 bases. After removal of 5 bases from V and 4 bases from J, the junction contained 9 bases not matched to a gene. This CDR3 has 16 amino acids.

Ten or more counts support this clonotype. This sequence joins TRBV12-3 or TRBV12-4 and TRBJ2-7; TRBD1 matches 7 bases. This CDR3 region has 13 residues. V lost 5 bases, J lost 6 bases, and 7 bases stayed unmatched. The CDR3 DNA reads TGTGCCAGCAGTCCTAGGGACAGCGGCGAGCAGTACTTC. Residues: CASSPRDSGEQYF.

This clonotype was detected only once. This CDR3 reads CASSDPGGATQYF. The CDR3 bases are TGTGCCAGCAGTGATCCAGGGGGTGCGACGCAGTACTTC. The chain combines TRBV6-1 with TRBJ2-5, with 7 bases fitting TRBD1. V gave up 3 bases and J gave up 11 bases; unmatched junction bases: 9. The germline gives CDR1 MNHNS, CDR2 SASEGT. The CDR3 sequence is 13 residues long.

This clonotype was counted at least ten times. The CDR3 DNA reads as TGTGCCAGCAGTAGGACCGTCACGCCCCAGCATTTT. It codes for CASSRTVTPQHF. This sequence joins TRBV28 and TRBJ1-5; no firm D call. The V end lost 5 bases, the J end lost 9 bases, and 11 bases lay between the germline ends. Germline CDR1 MDHEN, CDR2 SYDVKM. The length of the CDR3 is 12 residues.

The rearrangement links TRBV7-2 to TRBJ2-7; perhaps D is TRBD1 or TRBD2 (6 bases each). The CDR3 totals 14 residues. Per germline, CDR1 SGHTA and CDR2 FQGNSA. The V gene lost 4 bases and the J gene lost 3 bases, with 13 bases spanning the gap. The CDR3 DNA sequence: TGTGCCAGCAGCTCTGGGGGCGGGGACTACGAGCAGTACTTC. It translates to CASSSGGGDYEQYF. Full variable domain (rest looked up from reference TRBV7-2 and TRBJ2-7): GAGVSQSPSNKVTEKGKDVELRCDPISGHTALYWYRQSLGQGLEFLIYFQGNSAPDKSGLPSDRFSAERTGGSVSTLTIQRTQQEDSAVYLCASSSGGGDYEQYFGPGTRLTVT.

The V and J genes are TRBV29-1 and TRBJ1-2, with D possibly TRBD1 on 5 matching bases. The CDR3 has 11 residues. CDR1 is SQVTM, CDR2 ANQGSEA, per germline. V lost 5 bases and J lost 8, with 12 bases in between. CDR3 amino acids: CSVLGDFGYTF. CDR3 bases: TGCAGCGTTCTAGGGGATTTCGGCTACACCTTC. The entire variable domain, with the rest obtained from reference TRBV29-1 and TRBJ1-2, is as follows: SAVISQKPSRDICQRGTSLTIQCQVDSQVTMMFWYRQQPGQSLTLIATANQGSEATYESGFVIDKFPISRPNLTFSTLTVSNMSPEDSSIYLCSVLGDFGYTFGSGTRLTVV.

This clonotype was counted at least ten times. The chain combines TRBV24-1 with TRBJ2-5; 11 bases agree with TRBD2. Looked up from germline, CDR1 is KGHDR and CDR2 is SFDVKD. The V and J ends lost 3 bases and 5 bases, in that order; junction bases with no gene match: 10. The CDR3 runs 17 residues. This CDR3 is CATSDLYTSGSMETQYF. As DNA, the CDR3 is TGTGCCACCAGTGATCTATATACTAGCGGGAGTATGGAGACCCAGTACTTC.

The rearrangement links TRBV12-3 or TRBV12-4 to TRBJ2-7; 9 bases agree with TRBD1. The CDR3 covers 13 residues. Trimming removed 5 bases from V and 6 bases from J; junction bases left unmatched: 5. As DNA, the CDR3 is TGTGCCAGCAGTAAACAGGGGGCTGGCGAGCAGTACTTC. This translates into CASSKQGAGEQYF.

This clonotype appeared many times. V and J are TRBV15 and TRBJ2-7; no clear D gene. Germline-derived CDR1 and CDR2 are LNHNV and YYDKDF (reference sequence). The CDR3 is 13 amino acids. The V end was cut by 0 bases, the J end by 3 bases, with 6 bases between. CDR3 DNA sequence: TGTGCCACCAGCAGAGATACGGTCTACGAGCAGTACTTC. This codes for CATSRDTVYEQYF.

The chain is built from TRBV5-1 and TRBJ2-5, with 13 bases fitting TRBD2. With 5 bases clipped from V and 4 bases from J, the junction kept 5 bases outside the gene matches. The CDR3 runs 15 residues. CDR1 and CDR2 (germline): SGHRS, YFSETQ. CDR3 region: CASRRLAGGAETQYF. The CDR3 DNA reads as TGCGCCAGCAGAAGACTAGCGGGGGGTGCAGAGACCCAGTACTTC.

This clonotype was counted many times. The V and J genes are TRBV20-1 and TRBJ1-1; tentatively, D is TRBD1 (5 bases). The CDR3 sequence is 14 residues long. CDR1 DFQATT and CDR2 SNEGSKA come from the germline V gene (reference sequence). V dropped 3 bases and J dropped 4 bases, with 15 bases sitting between them. CDR3 loop: CSARGGGAVTEAFF. The DNA for the CDR3 is TGCAGTGCTAGGGGGGGAGGGGCGGTCACTGAAGCTTTCTTT.

This clonotype was observed at least ten times. The CDR3 nucleotides are TGTGCCAGCACCTTGGACAGGGACGGCACTGAAGCTTTCTTT. Amino acids: CASTLDRDGTEAFF. The chain employs TRBV6-1 and TRBJ1-1, with 8 bases aligning to TRBD1. The CDR3 has 14 residues. J was trimmed by 4 bases and V by 7 bases; bases with no gene match: 8. Germline lookup yields CDR1 MNHNS and CDR2 SASEGT.

With respect to this clonotype: This may come from a read error, since a much larger clone is one base off. The V and J genes are TRBV20-1 and TRBJ2-2; D remains unclear. The CDR3 extends over 14 amino acids. CDR1 DFQATT and CDR2 SNEGSKA come from the germline V gene (reference sequence). The CDR3: CSASHSANTRELFF. In DNA, the CDR3 is TGCAGTGCTAGTCACAGCGCGAACACCAGGGAGCTGTTTTTT.

This clonotype came up many times. The V and J genes are TRBV28 and TRBJ2-7, with D perhaps given as TRBD1 or TRBD2 (6 bases each). The V end lost 8 bases, the J end lost 5 bases, and 22 bases lay between the germline ends. CDR1 MDHEN and CDR2 SYDVKM come from the germline V gene. This CDR3 is 15 amino acids long. CDR3 sequence reads: CASLRRGEQYHEQYF. The CDR3 region has the DNA TGTGCCAGCCTCCGGAGGGGGGAGCAGTACCACGAGCAGTACTTC.

The chain links TRBV4-1 to TRBJ2-2, with unresolved D. The germline CDR1 and CDR2 sequences are MGHRA and YSYEKL. V was shortened by 3 bases and J by 7 bases, with 12 bases between the two germline ends. The CDR3 consists of 14 residues. CDR3 sequence: CASSHSSYIGELFF. In nucleotides, the CDR3 is TGCGCCAGCAGCCACAGTTCGTACATCGGGGAGCTGTTTTTT.

The chain couples TRBV18 to TRBJ2-7; 10 bases fit TRBD1. V lost 6 bases to trimming and J lost 7 bases; unmatched junction nucleotides: 6. The germline gives CDR1 KGHSH, CDR2 LQKENI. The CDR3 is 13 amino acids. The chain's CDR3 is CASSYRDRGEQYF. DNA of the CDR3: TGTGCCAGCTCGTACAGGGACAGGGGTGAGCAGTACTTC.

This chain uses TRBV29-1 with TRBJ2-5; D gene uncertain. Germline CDR1 is SQVTM and CDR2 is ANQGSEA. This CDR3 spans 11 amino acids. Deletions cut 6 bases from V and 7 bases from J, with 12 bases between. This CDR3 is CSVWTEGTQYF. In DNA form, the CDR3 reads TGCAGCGTCTGGACCGAAGGGACCCAGTACTTC.

This clonotype occurred many times. This chain links TRBV20-1 with TRBJ1-5, with D perhaps matching TRBD1 (6 bases). The germline V and J ends were trimmed by 3 bases and 3 bases, with 12 bases remaining between them. The CDR3 consists of 14 residues. The germline V gene encodes CDR1 DFQATT and CDR2 SNEGSKA (reference sequence). As DNA, the CDR3 is TGCAGTGCTAGCCGACAGGAACCCAATCAGCCCCAGCATTTT. Protein: CSASRQEPNQPQHF.

This clonotype showed up many times. This chain links TRBV12-3 or TRBV12-4 with TRBJ1-2; 7 bases agree with TRBD1. V lost 5 bases, J lost 5 bases, and 8 bases stayed unmatched. The CDR3 totals 14 residues. DNA for the CDR3: TGTGCCAGCAGTCCCCGGGACAGATCTTATGGCTACACCTTC. This sequence encodes CASSPRDRSYGYTF.

The sample holds many counts of this clonotype. The chain has TRBV11-2 and TRBJ2-2; no clear D gene. CDR1 is SGHAT, CDR2 FQNNGV, per germline. The CDR3 runs to 15 residues. Trimming shortened V by 1 base and J by 2 bases, and 8 bases separated the two germline ends. The CDR3 sequence: CASSLGAANTGELFF. The CDR3 coding sequence is TGTGCCAGCAGCTTAGGGGCAGCTAACACCGGGGAGCTGTTTTTT.

This clonotype was detected ten times or more. The rearrangement joins TRBV28 to TRBJ1-2; 8 bases agree with TRBD1. Germline CDR1 and CDR2: MDHEN and SYDVKM. The CDR3 spans 14 residues. Trimming took 8 bases from V and 0 from J; bases not matched to a gene: 5. This CDR3 is CASVQGATNYGYTF. CDR3 DNA: TGTGCCAGCGTCCAGGGGGCCACTAACTATGGCTACACCTTC.

This clonotype has a count of ten or more. J is TRBJ1-1 and V is TRBV28; the D is unclear. The CDR3 is 12 amino acids. V lost 2 bases and J lost 8, with 9 bases in between. CDR1 MDHEN and CDR2 SYDVKM come from the germline V gene. CDR3 sequence (DNA): TGTGCCAGCAGTTTAAATAGCAGGGAAGCTTTCTTT. Amino acid sequence: CASSLNSREAFF.

The table lists this clonotype with a few counts. CDR3 region: CASSLERSDIQYF. In DNA form, the CDR3 reads TGTGCCAGCAGCTTAGAGCGGTCGGACATTCAGTACTTC. The chain couples TRBV7-2 to TRBJ2-4; possibly TRBD2 for D (5 bases). The ends were cut back, 1 base at V and 8 bases at J, with 9 bases in the middle. This CDR3 has 13 residues. Germline CDR1 reads SGHTA; CDR2 reads FQGNSA.

This clonotype was observed at least ten times. V usage is TRBV6-5 and J usage is TRBJ2-4; 7 bases are a match to TRBD1. The V gene's germline CDR1 is MNHEY and CDR2 SVGAGI. The CDR3 runs 16 residues. With 2 bases clipped from V and 3 bases from J, the junction kept 7 bases outside the gene matches. CDR3 loop: CASSYAQGSGKNIQYF. The CDR3 DNA reads as TGTGCCAGCAGTTACGCACAGGGGTCGGGCAAAAACATTCAGTACTTC.